The 26 T cell receptor beta chains presented below share a single source sample, sequenced in a study of T cell responses to AZD1222 COVID-19 vaccine. Clones were read by immunoSEQ multiplex PCR, and TCRdb kept only the in-frame ones, dropping some. The table shows roughly 100,000 clones, with over 75% occurring only once. The source was peripheral blood, collected on day 0 of AZD1222 vaccination. The source is an adult in good health.

The gene calls are TRBV28 and TRBJ1-5; TRBD1 agrees at 9 bases. V dropped 3 bases and J dropped 6; count of bases not matched to a gene: 6. Per germline, CDR1 MDHEN and CDR2 SYDVKM. The CDR3 contains 15 residues. CDR3 bases: TGTGCCAGCAGTTTGGGGGACAGGGAGGCTCAGCCCCAGCATTTT. This translates into CASSLGDREAQPQHF.

CDR3 coding DNA: TGTGCCAGCAGCTTTCCACAGGGCTCCTACAATGAGCAGTTCTTC. Its translation is CASSFPQGSYNEQFF. The chain has TRBV7-6 and TRBJ2-1; a weak D match, TRBD1 (6 bases). CDR1 and CDR2 (germline): SGHVS, FNYEAQ. The V gene lost 3 bases and the J gene lost 0 bases, with 9 bases spanning the gap. The CDR3 spans 15 residues.

The V gene is TRBV7-8, the J gene TRBJ2-4; maybe TRBD2 (7 bases). V lost 5 bases and J lost 0, with 17 bases in between. This CDR3 region has 17 residues. Per germline, CDR1 SGHVS and CDR2 FQNEAQ. CDR3 protein: CASSPRGGAIAKNIQYF. Here the CDR3 DNA reads TGTGCCAGCAGCCCAAGGGGGGGTGCTATAGCCAAAAACATTCAGTACTTC.

The chain couples TRBV7-9 to TRBJ1-4; D is undetermined. This CDR3 spans 15 amino acids. Germline CDR1 reads SEHNR; CDR2 reads FQNEAQ (reference sequence). The V end was cut by 1 base, the J end by 7 bases, with 13 bases between. In nucleotides, the CDR3 is TGTGCCAGCAGCTTAGAGCTGGAAAGTGGTGAAAAACTGTTTTTT. This encodes CASSLELESGEKLFF.

V usage is TRBV3-1 (or the pseudogene TRBV3-2) and J usage is TRBJ2-5; either TRBD1 or TRBD2 may supply D (5 bases each). The ends were cut back, 1 base at V and 5 bases at J, with 17 bases in the middle. The CDR3 consists of 16 residues. Germline values: CDR1 LGHDT, CDR2 YNNKEL (reference sequence). This chain's CDR3 is CASSQAVTGWGETQYF. DNA of the CDR3: TGTGCCAGCAGCCAAGCTGTCACGGGTTGGGGGGAGACCCAGTACTTC.

CDR3 DNA sequence: TGTGCCACCAGCACAGGGCAGGTGAAGACAGATACGCAGTATTTT. Translation gives CATSTGQVKTDTQYF. The chain recombines TRBV15 with TRBJ2-3; weak D call: TRBD1 (5 bases). There are 15 residues in the CDR3. Germline assignment: CDR1 LNHNV and CDR2 YYDKDF (reference sequence). Trimming shortened V by 4 bases and J by 3 bases, and 14 bases separated the two germline ends.

CDR3 region: CASSPSGGALDTQYF. CDR3 sequence (DNA): TGTGCCAGCAGTCCGAGCGGGGGGGCCTTGGATACGCAGTATTTT. The genes are TRBV5-4 and TRBJ2-3, with 10 nucleotides matching TRBD2. CDR3 size: 15 residues. Trimming at V came to 5 bases and at J to 6 bases, leaving 9 bases not matched to a gene. Germline loops: CDR1 SGHNT, CDR2 YYREEE (reference sequence).

A single count supports this clone. The chain employs TRBV10-2 and TRBJ1-5; D unresolved. Germline-derived CDR1 and CDR2 are WSHSY and SAAADI. The V end was cut by 4 bases, the J end by 2 bases, with 12 bases between. The CDR3 runs to 15 residues. CDR3 nucleotide sequence: TGCGCCAGCAGTGGGCCAGGCCTTGGCAATCAGCCCCAGCATTTT. This sequence encodes CASSGPGLGNQPQHF.

DNA for the CDR3: TGTGCCAGCTCACCAAATTCCGGGACAGGGTCTTCCCCCATCACTGAAGCTTTCTTT. Translation gives CASSPNSGTGSSPITEAFF. The rearrangement links TRBV18 to TRBJ1-1; 9 bases align to TRBD1. Looked up from germline, CDR1 is KGHSH and CDR2 is LQKENI. This CDR3 is 19 amino acids long. After removal of 2 bases from V and 4 bases from J, the junction contained 17 bases not matched to a gene.

The V and J genes are TRBV7-9 and TRBJ2-7; TRBD1 matches at 7 bases. After removal of 4 bases from V and 3 bases from J, the junction contained 6 bases not matched to a gene. The CDR3 consists of 14 residues. The V gene's germline CDR1 is SEHNR and CDR2 FQNEAQ (reference sequence). In DNA, the CDR3 is TGTGCCAGCAGCTCGAGGGGGCAAAACTACGAGCAGTACTTC. Translation gives CASSSRGQNYEQYF.

This rearrangement joins TRBV5-1 to TRBJ2-5; possible D gene TRBD1, 5 bases. Per the germline V gene, CDR1 is SGHRS and CDR2 is YFSETQ. This CDR3 region has 16 residues. V was trimmed by 4 bases and J by 4 bases, leaving 20 bases between them. The CDR3 is CASSPTFLGPGETQYF. CDR3 DNA sequence: TGCGCCAGCAGCCCTACGTTTCTGGGGCCCGGAGAGACCCAGTACTTC.

V usage is TRBV5-1 and J usage is TRBJ2-7; D tentatively reads TRBD1 or TRBD2 (6 bases each). The germline CDR1 and CDR2 sequences are SGHRS and YFSETQ. Trimming took 4 bases from V and 2 from J, leaving 16 bases between them. The CDR3 covers 15 residues. The CDR3 DNA reads as TGCGCCAGCAGCGCCGAGGGGGGATTCACCTACGAGCAGTACTTC. Protein sequence: CASSAEGGFTYEQYF.

V and J are TRBV10-3 and TRBJ1-2, with D uncertain. Deletions cut 1 base from V and 7 bases from J, with 7 bases between. Germline assignment: CDR1 ENHRY and CDR2 SYGVKD. The CDR3 contains 12 residues. CDR3: CAISEWSSGYTF. The DNA for the CDR3 is TGTGCCATCAGTGAGTGGTCTTCTGGCTACACCTTC.

This sequence joins TRBV6-4 and TRBJ1-2, with D possibly TRBD1 on 5 matching bases. Trimming left V 6 bases short and J 3 bases short, with 20 bases between. There are 16 residues in the CDR3. CDR1 is MRHNA and CDR2 is SNTAGT in the germline V gene. The CDR3 DNA reads TGTGCCAGCAGGGCTTATGGGCAGGGTGAAGACTATGGCTACACCTTC. It specifies CASRAYGQGEDYGYTF.

V usage is TRBV19 and J usage is TRBJ2-1; D not resolved. CDR1 is LNHDA and CDR2 is SQIVND in the germline V gene (reference sequence). V was clipped by 3 bases and J by 6 bases, with 12 bases between them. This CDR3 spans 14 amino acids. CDR3 in amino acids: CASSMGQGFNEQFF. CDR3 nucleotide sequence: TGTGCCAGTAGTATGGGTCAAGGGTTCAATGAGCAGTTCTTC.

This clone has only a few counts. The rearrangement links TRBV30 to TRBJ1-5; D is ambiguous. The CDR3 is 13 amino acids. Germline-derived CDR1 and CDR2 are GTSNPN and SVGIG (reference sequence). Trimming pared 2 bases from V and 6 bases from J, leaving 11 bases between. The CDR3 spells CAWSTTDFQPQHF. CDR3 bases: TGTGCCTGGAGTACAACTGACTTTCAGCCCCAGCATTTT.

A note on this clone: Since no conserved phenylalanine or tryptophan closes the CDR3, a read error is the likely cause. This chain connects TRBV3-1 (or the pseudogene TRBV3-2) to TRBJ1-6; D is ambiguous. Looked up from germline, CDR1 is LGHDT and CDR2 is YNNKEL (reference sequence). The CDR3 has 14 residues. Trimming took off 0 bases at V and 9 bases at J, with 9 bases between the two ends. The CDR3 protein is CASSQDALASPLHL. The CDR3, as DNA: TGTGCCAGCAGCCAAGATGCCCTGGCTTCACCCCTCCACCTT.

The chain has TRBV3-1 (or the pseudogene TRBV3-2) and TRBJ2-5; 8 bases are a match to TRBD2. After removal of 3 bases from V and 0 bases from J, the junction contained 15 bases not matched to a gene. CDR3 length equals 19 residues. The V gene's germline CDR1 is LGHDT and CDR2 YNNKEL (reference sequence). The CDR3 sequence is CASSQGTSGGAVYQETQYF. The CDR3 DNA reads TGTGCCAGCAGCCAGGGGACTAGTGGGGGGGCCGTGTACCAAGAGACCCAGTACTTC.

The V and J genes are TRBV4-2 and TRBJ2-5; TRBD1 might be the D (6 bases). CDR3 length: 14 residues. Germline CDR1 reads LGHNA; CDR2 reads YNFKEQ. The ends were cut back, 3 bases at V and 5 bases at J, with 13 bases in the middle. The CDR3 loop reads CASSQDGQRETQYF. The CDR3 DNA is TGTGCCAGCAGCCAGGACGGACAGAGGGAGACCCAGTACTTC.

The chain uses TRBV12-3 or TRBV12-4 and TRBJ2-5, with D uncertain. The CDR3 extends over 13 amino acids. V was cut by 4 bases and J by 1 base, with 7 bases left in between. The CDR3 nucleotides are TGTGCCAGCAGTTCTCAGATCCAAGAGACCCAGTACTTC. Translated, it gives CASSSQIQETQYF.

V usage is TRBV5-1 and J usage is TRBJ1-1; 12 bases map to TRBD1. Looked up from germline, CDR1 is SGHRS and CDR2 is YFSETQ. The CDR3 consists of 18 residues. V was pared by 4 bases and J by 1 base, with 11 bases of the junction left unmatched. The CDR3 DNA reads as TGCGCCAGCAGCCTCCGGGACAGGGGGCGAGTATGGAACACTGAAGCTTTCTTT. Its protein product is CASSLRDRGRVWNTEAFF.

The rearrangement links TRBV18 to TRBJ1-4; perhaps TRBD1 as D (6 bases). Trimming left V 2 bases short and J 8 bases short, with 9 bases between. The CDR3 spans 13 residues. CDR1 is KGHSH, CDR2 LQKENI, per germline. As DNA, the CDR3 is TGTGCCAGCTCACCAACAGGACAGGAAAAACTGTTTTTT. It codes for CASSPTGQEKLFF.

With respect to this clone: Other DNA sequences in the same sample also yield this CDR3. The rearrangement joins TRBV9 to TRBJ2-3; 15 nucleotides align to TRBD2. V shed 0 bases and J 3 bases; nucleotides not matched to a gene: 2. The germline CDR1 and CDR2 sequences are SGDLS and YYNGEE. This CDR3 spans 17 amino acids. CDR3 sequence: CASSVGTSGGATDTQYF. The CDR3 coding sequence is TGTGCCAGCAGCGTAGGGACTAGCGGGGGGGCGACAGATACGCAGTATTTT.

This chain links TRBV12-3 or TRBV12-4 with TRBJ1-2; no definite D call. The CDR3 length is 13 residues. V lost 6 bases and J 8 bases, leaving 16 bases between the germline ends. The CDR3 sequence: CASSPDGPRGYTF. For the CDR3, the DNA is TGTGCCAGCAGCCCGGATGGACCCCGAGGCTACACCTTC.

This chain connects TRBV27 to TRBJ1-4; D gene uncertain. CDR1 MNHEY and CDR2 SMNVEV come from the germline V gene (reference sequence). CDR3 length: 14 residues. The V gene lost 5 bases and the J gene lost 0 bases, with 7 bases spanning the gap. This CDR3 reads CASSRKATNEKLFF. The CDR3 DNA reads as TGTGCCAGCAGTAGGAAGGCAACTAATGAAAAACTGTTTTTT.

This chain joins TRBV9 and TRBJ1-1, with D possibly being TRBD1 (5 bases). There are 15 residues in the CDR3. Trimming left V 3 bases short and J 0 bases short, with 12 bases between. From germline, CDR1 is SGDLS and CDR2 YYNGEE. The CDR3 DNA sequence: TGTGCCAGCAGCGGAAGTGGGGGGATGAACACTGAAGCTTTCTTT. Translated: CASSGSGGMNTEAFF.